This TCR beta chain came from a study of long-term antiretroviral therapy in people with HIV. The study's findings and limits: Blood obtained between about 2004 and 2017 may reflect older ART regimens. Post-ART diversity increased but stayed below transplant donor controls.

With respect to this clone: Its target is unknown.

Sequencing used immunoSEQ v3.0 at survey level. Produced via immunoSEQ multiplex PCR; TCRdb's table is partial and in-frame only. The profile covers about 21,000 clones, with around 80% appearing a single time and just under 9.5% taken by the ten largest. Germline loops: CDR1 LNHDA, CDR2 SQIVND (reference sequence). The CDR3 length is 17 residues. Trimming removed 8 bases from V and 4 bases from J; junction bases left unmatched: 17. Sequenced material: unsorted PBMCs, taken 4.1 years after starting antiretroviral therapy. The V and J genes are TRBV19 and TRBJ1-1; 9 positions agree with TRBD1. This TCR was sampled from a woman in her forties with HIV. CDR3 in DNA: TGTGCCAGTGTCCCGGGACAGGGTTTGGTAAGTTTCACTGAAGCTTTCTTT. Protein product: CASVPGQGLVSFTEAFF.